A single sample is the source of the 2 T cell receptor beta chains below, sequenced in a study of neurological immune-mediated disorders. TCRdb passed the 5' RACE reads through MiXCR, listing each CDR3 protein once. The data contain more than 70,000 distinct CDR3 sequences, about 9.4% of them singletons. The sequencing sample was made of PBMCs. Receptor source: a man aged 40-49 years in good health.

This clonotype was seen ten or more times. The V gene is TRBV28, the J gene TRBJ1-1; 7 positions match TRBD1. This CDR3 has 17 amino acids. Germline V gives CDR1 MDHEN, CDR2 SYDVKM. J lost 0 bases, V lost 2 bases, and 9 bases had no gene match. CDR3 nucleotides: TGTGCCAGCAGTTTAGGGCCGGGACAGATCATGAACACTGAAGCTTTCTTT. It translates to CASSLGPGQIMNTEAFF.

This clonotype was counted at least ten times. The gene calls are TRBV29-1 and TRBJ2-5, with a tentative D call TRBD1 (6 bases). V was clipped by 6 bases and J by 5 bases, with 10 bases between them. The CDR3 spans 11 residues. The V gene's germline CDR1 is SQVTM and CDR2 ANQGSEA. In nucleotides, the CDR3 is TGCAGCGTAAGAACAGGGGAGACCCAGTACTTC. Its translation is CSVRTGETQYF.